A single sample is the source of the 24 T cell receptor beta chains below, sequenced in a study of chemoradiotherapy in HPV16-positive cancers. Sequenced by immunoSEQ multiplex PCR; TCRdb stores in-frame clones only, minus some. The sample contains thousands of clones, roughly four fifths of which appear only once. Sample collection was performed from a patient who underwent chemoradiotherapy. The receptor source for this set is a human donor with HPV-associated anogenital cancer.

The chain uses TRBV5-5 and TRBJ2-1; 7 bases align to TRBD2. The V gene's germline CDR1 is SGHKS and CDR2 YYEKEE (reference sequence). The trim removed 0 bases at V and 10 bases at J, leaving 13 bases unmatched. The CDR3 extends over 16 amino acids. CDR3 sequence (DNA): TGTGCCAGCAGCTTGGGCTCGACTAGCTATCCGGGGGAGCAGTTCTTC. Translated: CASSLGSTSYPGEQFF.

The rearrangement uses TRBV7-9 and TRBJ1-2; weak D call: TRBD1 (5 bases). Germline CDR1 and CDR2: SEHNR and FQNEAQ (reference sequence). There are 14 residues in the CDR3. V lost 1 base and J 6 bases, leaving 12 bases between the germline ends. This chain's CDR3 is CASSLEGWGDGYTF. CDR3 DNA: TGTGCCAGCAGCTTAGAGGGCTGGGGGGATGGCTACACCTTC.

The chain recombines TRBV11-3 with TRBJ2-7; D may be TRBD1 (6 bases). V gave up 5 bases and J gave up 3 bases, with 14 bases separating them. Per germline, CDR1 SGHNT and CDR2 YENEEA. The CDR3 extends over 14 amino acids. The CDR3 DNA follows: TGTGCCAGCAGCGCGTCCGGGACAAGCTACGAGCAGTACTTC. Encoded protein: CASSASGTSYEQYF.

This sequence joins TRBV4-3 and TRBJ2-7; 9 nucleotides align to TRBD2. Germline V gene lookup returns CDR1 LGHNA and CDR2 YSLEER. J lost 0 bases, V lost 5 bases, and 8 bases had no gene match. This CDR3 comprises 16 residues. The CDR3, as DNA: TGCGCCAGCAGCTACTCCGGGACTAGCAGCTCCTACGAGCAGTACTTC. This codes for CASSYSGTSSSYEQYF.

The genes are TRBV11-3 and TRBJ2-7; D may be TRBD1 (6 bases). Germline V lookup: CDR1 SGHNT, CDR2 YENEEA. The CDR3 totals 13 residues. V dropped 5 bases and J dropped 6 bases, with 14 bases sitting between them. CDR3 bases: TGTGCCAGCAGCCCCCGCACAGGGTCCGAGCAGTACTTC. Its protein is CASSPRTGSEQYF.

The CDR3: CASWGQGIWQPQHF. CDR3 DNA: TGTGCCAGCTGGGGACAGGGAATTTGGCAGCCCCAGCATTTT. V is TRBV6-1 and J is TRBJ1-5; 9 bases match TRBD1. V was pared by 8 bases and J by 7 bases, with 9 bases of the junction left unmatched. This CDR3 comprises 14 residues. From germline, CDR1 is MNHNS and CDR2 SASEGT.

The V gene is TRBV28, the J gene TRBJ2-5; a weak D match, TRBD1 (6 bases). The CDR3 spans 11 residues. Germline loops: CDR1 MDHEN, CDR2 SYDVKM. V dropped 9 bases and J dropped 5 bases, with 10 bases sitting between them. CDR3: CASRDRETQYF. CDR3 nucleotides: TGTGCCAGTAGAGACAGGGAGACCCAGTACTTC.

The chain has TRBV5-6 and TRBJ2-7; a weak D match, TRBD2 (6 bases). This CDR3 is 15 amino acids long. Germline V gene data show CDR1 as SGHDT and CDR2 as YYEEEE. Trimming pared 1 base from V and 3 bases from J, leaving 14 bases between. CDR3 in amino acids: CASSLIPGVLYEQYF. The DNA for the CDR3 is TGTGCCAGCAGCTTGATTCCGGGAGTGCTCTACGAGCAGTACTTC.

This clone was counted between two and nine times. The junction departs from the called germline gene at one end, perhaps through a read error. This rearrangement joins TRBV20-1 to TRBJ1-2; the D is unclear. The CDR3 extends over 8 amino acids. In germline, CDR1 is DFQATT, CDR2 SNEGSKA (reference sequence). CDR3 in amino acids: CSVRAEDF. The CDR3 DNA sequence: TGCAGTGTCCGCGCGGAGGACTTC.

The chain uses TRBV9 and TRBJ1-1; D uncertain. CDR3 length equals 13 residues. V lost 0 bases, J lost 4 bases, and 7 bases lay in between. CDR1 and CDR2 from the germline V gene are SGDLS and YYNGEE. The CDR3 protein is CASSVDTVTEAFF. CDR3 in DNA: TGTGCCAGCAGCGTAGATACAGTCACTGAAGCTTTCTTT.

This clone has more than one count but fewer than ten. This chain connects TRBV7-9 to TRBJ2-1; D remains unclear. The CDR3 is 15 amino acids. Per the germline V gene, CDR1 is SEHNR and CDR2 is FQNEAQ (reference sequence). V lost 7 bases, J lost 0 bases, and 13 bases lay in between. The CDR3 bases are TGTGCCAGCACAAGTTTGGTGGGCTCCTACAATGAGCAGTTCTTC. Translating gives CASTSLVGSYNEQFF.

The V gene is TRBV10-3, the J gene TRBJ1-2; TRBD1 matches at 10 bases. J was trimmed by 13 bases and V by 11 bases; bases with no gene match: 13. Germline V gene sequence: CDR1 ENHRY, CDR2 SYGVKD. The CDR3 totals 12 residues. The CDR3 region is CAVAPGQGIVTF. CDR3 DNA: TGTGCCGTAGCTCCGGGACAGGGGATTGTCACCTTC.

Judged by abundance, this clone is medium-sized (0.01 to 0.1%). The CDR3 DNA reads TGTGCCAGCAGCTTGAGGACCGGGACTAGCGTCTACGAGCAGTACTTC. Protein sequence: CASSLRTGTSVYEQYF. J is TRBJ2-7 and V is TRBV5-6; 10 bases fit TRBD2. V lost 1 base to trimming and J lost 3 bases; unmatched junction nucleotides: 7. This CDR3 contains 16 residues. Germline CDR1 reads SGHDT; CDR2 reads YYEEEE.

This chain joins TRBV7-9 and TRBJ1-1; D perhaps matches TRBD1 (6 bases). CDR3 length: 15 residues. Germline V lookup: CDR1 SEHNR, CDR2 FQNEAQ (reference sequence). Trimming took off 0 bases at V and 1 base at J, with 9 bases between the two ends. CDR3 in amino acids: CASSLARGANTEAFF. The CDR3 coding sequence is TGTGCCAGCAGCTTAGCGCGGGGGGCGAACACTGAAGCTTTCTTT.

The V and J genes are TRBV11-2 and TRBJ1-6; D not resolved. The V gene lost 1 base and the J gene lost 11 bases, with 9 bases spanning the gap. Per the germline V gene, CDR1 is SGHAT and CDR2 is FQNNGV. The length of the CDR3 is 13 residues. CDR3 amino acids: CASSLGLLAPLHF. The CDR3, as DNA: TGTGCCAGCAGCTTAGGCCTTTTGGCACCCCTCCACTTT.

The chain combines TRBV5-1 with TRBJ2-3, with D unresolved. Germline V CDR1 and CDR2: SGHRS, YFSETQ. CDR3 length: 16 residues. V dropped 4 bases and J dropped 0 bases, with 15 bases sitting between them. CDR3 coding DNA: TGCGCCAGCAGCCCGAGAGGCAGGCTGAGCACAGATACGCAGTATTTT. This codes for CASSPRGRLSTDTQYF.

The count of this clone is one. The gene calls are TRBV6-1 and TRBJ1-3; tentatively, D is TRBD1 (5 bases). Trimming stripped 8 bases from V and 0 bases from J, with 8 bases between. Germline assignment: CDR1 MNHNS and CDR2 SASEGT. The CDR3 length is 13 residues. The CDR3 loop reads CASGGGSGNTIYF. The CDR3 DNA reads as TGTGCCAGCGGCGGGGGCTCTGGAAACACCATATATTTT.

The chain links TRBV5-1 to TRBJ2-1, with 9 bases matching TRBD1. With 2 bases clipped from V and 5 bases from J, the junction kept 5 bases outside the gene matches. The CDR3 runs to 15 residues. CDR1 is SGHRS, CDR2 YFSETQ, per germline. CDR3 region: CASSLPGTGNNEQFF. The CDR3 nucleotides read TGCGCCAGCAGCTTACCCGGGACAGGGAACAATGAGCAGTTCTTC. The full variable domain, completed using reference TRBV5-1 and TRBJ2-1, is KAGVTQTPRYLIKTRGQQVTLSCSPISGHRSVSWYQQTPGQGLQFLFEYFSETQRNKGNFPGRFSGRQFSNSRSEMNVSTLELGDSALYLCASSLPGTGNNEQFFGPGTRLTVL.

The gene calls are TRBV12-5 and TRBJ1-1, with D uncertain. The CDR3 has 12 residues. Trimming cost V 2 bases and J 1 base, with 2 bases left between them. In germline, CDR1 is LGHNT, CDR2 FRNRAP. CDR3 DNA: TGTGCTAGTGGTTTGTGGAACACTGAAGCTTTCTTT. Protein: CASGLWNTEAFF.

The chain uses TRBV5-6 and TRBJ2-7; 7 nucleotides align to TRBD2. There are 15 residues in the CDR3. V was clipped by 3 bases and J by 3 bases; unmatched bases: 9. The germline CDR1 and CDR2 sequences are SGHDT and YYEEEE. CDR3 bases: TGTGCCAGCAGCTGGGGCCCTAGCGGCTTCTACGAGCAGTACTTC. Encoded protein: CASSWGPSGFYEQYF.

The J gene is TRBJ2-5, the V gene TRBV11-3, with D tentatively TRBD1 or TRBD2 (5 bases each). The CDR3 totals 15 residues. The V end lost 3 bases, the J end lost 4 bases, and 15 bases lay between the germline ends. Looked up from germline, CDR1 is SGHNT and CDR2 is YENEEA. The CDR3 region is CASSFGDPERETQYF. The CDR3 DNA reads TGTGCCAGCAGCTTCGGGGACCCAGAAAGAGAGACCCAGTACTTC.

The V and J genes are TRBV9 and TRBJ2-5; TRBD2 matches 9 bases. The DNA end is more similar to TRBJ2-7, so the J call may be wrong. The CDR3 has 15 amino acids. CDR1 and CDR2 from the germline V gene are SGDLS and YYNGEE. For the CDR3, the DNA is TGTGCCAGCAGCGTAGGACTAGCGGCAGCCTACGAGCAGTACTTC. Its translation: CASSVGLAAAYEQYF.

The chain has TRBV7-2 and TRBJ2-4, with a tentative D call TRBD2 (6 bases). V was cut by 0 bases and J by 7 bases, with 16 bases left in between. Germline V gives CDR1 SGHTA, CDR2 FQGNSA. The CDR3 length is 16 residues. The CDR3 reads CASSLAWRRGGNIQYF. As DNA, the CDR3 is TGTGCCAGCAGCTTAGCTTGGAGGAGGGGTGGCAACATTCAGTACTTC.

This clone was counted between two and nine times. The chain combines TRBV6-1 with TRBJ1-1, with 9 bases matching TRBD1. This CDR3 spans 13 amino acids. The ends lost 5 bases at V and 6 bases at J; junction bases unmatched: 4. Germline CDR1 and CDR2: MNHNS and SASEGT. The CDR3: CASSQGDRAEAFF. The CDR3 bases are TGTGCCAGCAGTCAGGGGGACAGGGCTGAAGCTTTCTTT.